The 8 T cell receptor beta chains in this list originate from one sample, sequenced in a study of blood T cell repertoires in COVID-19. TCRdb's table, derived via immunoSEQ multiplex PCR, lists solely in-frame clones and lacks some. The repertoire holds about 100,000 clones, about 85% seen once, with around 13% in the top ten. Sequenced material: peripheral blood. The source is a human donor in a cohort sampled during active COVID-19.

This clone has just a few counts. The CDR3: CASSPPLASDEQYF. The DNA of the CDR3 is TGTGCCAGCTCACCACCGCTAGCGAGCGACGAGCAGTACTTC. The rearrangement links TRBV18 to TRBJ2-7, with a tentative D call TRBD2 (6 bases). The CDR3 runs 14 residues. V lost 0 bases to trimming and J lost 5 bases, with 11 bases between them. CDR1 and CDR2 from the germline V gene are KGHSH and LQKENI.

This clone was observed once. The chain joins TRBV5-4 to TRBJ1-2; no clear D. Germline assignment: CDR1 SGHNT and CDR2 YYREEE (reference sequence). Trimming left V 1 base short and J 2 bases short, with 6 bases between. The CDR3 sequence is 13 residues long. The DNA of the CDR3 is TGTGCCAGCAGCTTGCCGGTGAACTATGGCTACACCTTC. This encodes CASSLPVNYGYTF. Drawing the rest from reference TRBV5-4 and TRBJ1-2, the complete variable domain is ETGVTQSPTHLIKTRGQQVTLRCSSQSGHNTVSWYQQALGQGPQFIFQYYREEENGRGNFPPRFSGLQFPNYSSELNVNALELDDSALYLCASSLPVNYGYTFGSGTRLTVV.

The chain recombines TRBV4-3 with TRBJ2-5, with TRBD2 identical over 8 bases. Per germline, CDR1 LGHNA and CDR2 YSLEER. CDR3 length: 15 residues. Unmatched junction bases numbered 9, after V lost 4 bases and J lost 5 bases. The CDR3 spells CASSRSGANGETQYF. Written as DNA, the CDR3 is TGCGCCAGCAGCCGTAGCGGGGCTAACGGGGAGACCCAGTACTTC.

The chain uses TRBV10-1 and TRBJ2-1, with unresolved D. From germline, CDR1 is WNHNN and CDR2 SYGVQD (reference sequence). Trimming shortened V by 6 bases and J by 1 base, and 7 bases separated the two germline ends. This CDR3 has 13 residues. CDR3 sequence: CASSLRSYNEQFF. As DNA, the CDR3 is TGCGCCAGCAGCCTACGGTCCTACAATGAGCAGTTCTTC.

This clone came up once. The CDR3 DNA is TGCGCCACCAAGCCCGGGACAGCAACCACCGGGGAGCTGTTTTTT. The encoded protein is CATKPGTATTGELFF. The chain uses TRBV5-1 and TRBJ2-2; 7 bases are shared with TRBD1. In germline, CDR1 is SGHRS, CDR2 YFSETQ. CDR3 length equals 15 residues. V gave up 9 bases and J gave up 4 bases; unmatched junction bases: 12.

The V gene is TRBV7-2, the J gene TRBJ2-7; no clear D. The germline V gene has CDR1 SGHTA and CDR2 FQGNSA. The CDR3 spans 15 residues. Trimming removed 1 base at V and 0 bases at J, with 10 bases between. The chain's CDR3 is CASSLVLYPSYEQYF. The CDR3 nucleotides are TGTGCCAGCAGCTTAGTTCTCTATCCCTCCTACGAGCAGTACTTC.

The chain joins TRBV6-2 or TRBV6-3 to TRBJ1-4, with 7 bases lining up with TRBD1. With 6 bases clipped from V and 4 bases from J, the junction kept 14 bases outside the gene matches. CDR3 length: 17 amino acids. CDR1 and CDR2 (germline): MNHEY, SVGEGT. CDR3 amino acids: CASSPLPPGQLNEKLFF. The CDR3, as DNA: TGTGCCAGCAGCCCTCTGCCTCCGGGACAGCTTAATGAAAAACTGTTTTTT.

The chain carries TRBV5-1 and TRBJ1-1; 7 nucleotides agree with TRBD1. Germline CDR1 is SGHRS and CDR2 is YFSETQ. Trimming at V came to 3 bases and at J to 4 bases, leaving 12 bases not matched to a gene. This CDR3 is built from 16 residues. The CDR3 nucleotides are TGCGCCAGCAGCTCCACAGACAGGGTGCACAGCACTGAAGCTTTCTTT. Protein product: CASSSTDRVHSTEAFF.